One sample yielded the 18 T cell receptor beta chains listed below, sequenced in a study of T cell responses to AZD1222 COVID-19 vaccine. Produced via immunoSEQ multiplex PCR; TCRdb's table is partial and in-frame only. This sample has some 180,000 clones, with 70% to 90% found just once. This material consisted of peripheral blood, taken on day 0 of AZD1222 vaccination. The source is an adult in good health.

V is TRBV20-1 and J is TRBJ2-7, with D tentatively TRBD1 or TRBD2 (6 bases each). The CDR3 is made up of 13 amino acids. The germline V and J ends were trimmed by 3 bases and 1 base, with 10 bases remaining between them. Germline values: CDR1 DFQATT, CDR2 SNEGSKA (reference sequence). The CDR3, as DNA: TGCAGTGCTAGTTCGGGGGCGTCCTACGAGCAGTACTTC. Residues: CSASSGASYEQYF.

The gene calls are TRBV3-1 (or the pseudogene TRBV3-2) and TRBJ1-6; possible D gene TRBD1, 5 bases. The CDR3 consists of 16 residues. Trimming left V 4 bases short and J 8 bases short, with 18 bases between. Germline CDR1 LGHDT, CDR2 YNNKEL (reference sequence). CDR3 in DNA: TGTGCCAGCAGCCGAGATACAGGAATAATTGATTCACCCCTCCACTTT. Protein: CASSRDTGIIDSPLHF.

J is TRBJ2-1 and V is TRBV28; perhaps TRBD2 as D (7 bases). V was clipped by 4 bases and J by 5 bases, with 15 bases between them. The germline V gene has CDR1 MDHEN and CDR2 SYDVKM. The CDR3 runs 15 residues. The CDR3 bases are TGTGCCAGCAGTTGGGGGGGCGGGACCCACAATGAGCAGTTCTTC. It yields the protein CASSWGGGTHNEQFF.

The chain's CDR3 is CASSGTGLEEKLFF. In nucleotides, the CDR3 is TGCGCCAGCAGCGGGACAGGGTTGGAAGAAAAACTGTTTTTT. This chain connects TRBV5-1 to TRBJ1-4; 9 bases are shared with TRBD1. CDR3 length: 14 residues. Per germline, CDR1 SGHRS and CDR2 YFSETQ. The J segment lost 8 bases and the V segment lost 4 bases, leaving 6 bases of the junction unmatched.

V and J are TRBV5-7 and TRBJ1-2, with a tentative D call TRBD1 (6 bases). TRBV5-7 is assigned to the ORF class and has an uncertain function. V lost 6 bases to trimming and J lost 4 bases, with 25 bases between them. This CDR3 is built from 17 residues. The CDR3 DNA reads as TGTGCCAGCATAGCGCTGTATGTGACAGGCAGACTCTATGGCTACACCTTC. Translated: CASIALYVTGRLYGYTF.

The chain joins TRBV7-3 to TRBJ1-1; TRBD1 is a possible D gene (6 bases). Germline V CDR1 and CDR2: SGHTA, FQGTGA. There are 12 residues in the CDR3. V shed 5 bases and J shed 8 bases, with 12 bases lying between them. The CDR3 protein is CASSPGGQEAFF. The CDR3 DNA follows: TGTGCCAGCAGCCCAGGAGGACAGGAAGCTTTCTTT.

This rearrangement joins TRBV6-5 to TRBJ1-4, with a tentative D call TRBD1 (6 bases). The CDR3 contains 13 residues. The V gene lost 4 bases and the J gene lost 8 bases, with 11 bases spanning the gap. Per the germline V gene, CDR1 is MNHEY and CDR2 is SVGAGI. The CDR3 DNA sequence: TGTGCCAGCAGTTCACAGGGTCGGGAAAAACTGTTTTTT. Translated, it gives CASSSQGREKLFF.

This chain links TRBV6-5 with TRBJ1-2; D may be TRBD1 (6 bases). Germline CDR1 reads MNHEY; CDR2 reads SVGAGI. Trimming left V 2 bases short and J 4 bases short, with 8 bases between. The CDR3 has 13 residues. Here the CDR3 DNA reads TGTGCCAGCAGTTACAAGGGGGTCTATGGCTACACCTTC. Its protein is CASSYKGVYGYTF.

This chain uses TRBV18 with TRBJ1-6, with 8 bases fitting TRBD1. V was pared by 2 bases and J by 0 bases, with 6 bases of the junction left unmatched. This CDR3 has 18 amino acids. The V gene's germline CDR1 is KGHSH and CDR2 LQKENI. CDR3 loop: CASSPGQGASSYNSPLHF. CDR3 in DNA: TGTGCCAGCTCACCAGGGCAGGGGGCGAGCTCCTATAATTCACCCCTCCACTTT.

This sequence joins TRBV6-5 and TRBJ1-5, with D perhaps matching TRBD1 (5 bases). V was cut by 6 bases and J by 7 bases, with 13 bases left in between. This CDR3 has 13 residues. Germline values: CDR1 MNHEY, CDR2 SVGAGI. In DNA, the CDR3 is TGTGCCAGCAGGGCCGGGACCCAACAGCCCCAGCATTTT. Translated: CASRAGTQQPQHF.

The CDR3 protein is CASSPGQRGYGYTF. The DNA for the CDR3 is TGTGCCAGCAGTCCGGGACAGAGGGGCTATGGCTACACCTTC. The rearrangement uses TRBV28 and TRBJ1-2; 7 bases are a match to TRBD1. Germline CDR1 MDHEN, CDR2 SYDVKM. This CDR3 comprises 14 residues. V lost 5 bases and J lost 4; bases outside the gene matches: 7.

The CDR3 loop reads CASSSWHGSYEQYF. The CDR3 coding sequence is TGTGCCAGCAGCTCCTGGCACGGCTCTTACGAGCAGTACTTC. The J gene is TRBJ2-7, the V gene TRBV5-6, with no clear D. Trimming took off 3 bases at V and 4 bases at J, with 14 bases between the two ends. CDR3 length equals 14 residues. The V gene's germline CDR1 is SGHDT and CDR2 YYEEEE. The variable domain in full, with the rest retrieved from reference TRBV5-6 and TRBJ2-7, is DAGVTQSPTHLIKTRGQQVTLRCSPKSGHDTVSWYQQALGQGPQFIFQYYEEEERQRGNFPDRFSGHQFPNYSSELNVNALLLGDSALYLCASSSWHGSYEQYFGPGTRLTVT.

V and J are TRBV6-5 and TRBJ2-7; 8 bases align to TRBD1. V lost 5 bases, J lost 1 base, and 1 base stayed unmatched. The length of the CDR3 is 13 residues. Germline V gene lookup returns CDR1 MNHEY and CDR2 SVGAGI. DNA of the CDR3: TGTGCCAGCAGTAGACAGGGGTCCTACGAGCAGTACTTC. Translating it yields CASSRQGSYEQYF.

CDR3 DNA sequence: TGTGCCAGCAGCTTTAGAGAGCGGGGGGGGAACTACGAGCAGTACTTC. It is translated as CASSFRERGGNYEQYF. The gene calls are TRBV7-6 and TRBJ2-7, with 10 nucleotides matching TRBD2. The germline V gene encodes CDR1 SGHVS and CDR2 FNYEAQ. V gave up 3 bases and J gave up 3 bases; unmatched junction bases: 8. This CDR3 contains 16 residues. The whole variable domain, remainder taken from reference TRBV7-6 and TRBJ2-7, is GAGVSQSPRYKVTKRGQDVALRCDPISGHVSLYWYRQALGQGPEFLTYFNYEAQQDKSGLPNDRFSAERPEGSISTLTIQRTEQRDSAMYRCASSFRERGGNYEQYFGPGTRLTVT.

The chain recombines TRBV6-6 with TRBJ1-3; a possible D gene is TRBD1 (5 bases). CDR1 and CDR2 (germline): MNHNY, SVGAGI (reference sequence). The CDR3 runs to 15 residues. Trimming stripped 5 bases from V and 2 bases from J, with 13 bases between. The CDR3 DNA follows: TGTGCCAGCAGTAGAGACGGGGGTCCTGGAAACACCATATATTTT. Protein: CASSRDGGPGNTIYF.

The gene calls are TRBV2 and TRBJ2-1; a weak D match, TRBD2 (7 bases). Germline CDR1 SNHLY, CDR2 FYNNEI. V lost 8 bases, J lost 4 bases, and 18 bases lay in between. CDR3 length: 15 amino acids. This chain's CDR3 is CASWRKGGQYNEQFF. As DNA, the CDR3 is TGTGCCAGCTGGAGAAAGGGGGGGCAGTACAATGAGCAGTTCTTC.

The rearrangement joins TRBV6-2 or TRBV6-3 to TRBJ2-7, with 11 bases identical to TRBD2. Germline-derived CDR1 and CDR2 are MNHEY and SVGEGT. V shed 5 bases, J shed 6 bases, and the junction held 12 bases outside the gene matches. CDR3 length: 16 residues. The CDR3 DNA sequence: TGTGCCAGCAGTGCATCCCCGACTAGCGGGAAGGTCGAGCAGTACTTC. Its translation is CASSASPTSGKVEQYF.

The genes are TRBV6-1 and TRBJ1-5; D unresolved. The CDR3 loop spans 14 amino acids. Germline loops: CDR1 MNHNS, CDR2 SASEGT. V lost 3 bases to trimming and J lost 11 bases, with 17 bases between them. CDR3 sequence: CASSEGIISSAQHF. CDR3 coding DNA: TGTGCCAGCAGTGAGGGGATTATATCGTCGGCCCAGCATTTT.